The clone carrying this T cell receptor (beta chain) was counted ten times or more. These data come from a study of T cells in Graves' hyperthyroidism and ophthalmopathy. Study at large: Prior to any treatment, at the point of initial diagnosis, peripheral blood was collected.

The CDR3 covers 14 residues. Trimming pared 0 bases from V and 2 bases from J, leaving 8 bases between. CDR1 and CDR2 from the germline V gene are SGHDT and YYEEEE. For the diagnoses, clinical symptoms, serum thyroxine and TRAb, thyroid ultrasound and orbital computed tomography were used. The source material, RNA transcripts, was used to amplify TCR beta CDR3 regions. When the TCR CDR3 underwent first-round RT-PCR, the HTBI primer set was used. MiXCR, applied by TCRdb to the multiplex PCR reads, yields one record per CDR3 protein. The table records some 370,000 distinct CDR3 sequences, about 14% of them present only once.

The clonotype originates from a man between 45 and 60 years old with Graves' ophthalmopathy. The chain uses TRBV5-6 and TRBJ1-2, with D maybe TRBD1 (6 bases). Sequencing input: blood. In DNA form, the CDR3 reads TGTGCCAGCAGCTTGGTTGACAGGAACTATGGCTACACCTTC. Translation gives CASSLVDRNYGYTF.